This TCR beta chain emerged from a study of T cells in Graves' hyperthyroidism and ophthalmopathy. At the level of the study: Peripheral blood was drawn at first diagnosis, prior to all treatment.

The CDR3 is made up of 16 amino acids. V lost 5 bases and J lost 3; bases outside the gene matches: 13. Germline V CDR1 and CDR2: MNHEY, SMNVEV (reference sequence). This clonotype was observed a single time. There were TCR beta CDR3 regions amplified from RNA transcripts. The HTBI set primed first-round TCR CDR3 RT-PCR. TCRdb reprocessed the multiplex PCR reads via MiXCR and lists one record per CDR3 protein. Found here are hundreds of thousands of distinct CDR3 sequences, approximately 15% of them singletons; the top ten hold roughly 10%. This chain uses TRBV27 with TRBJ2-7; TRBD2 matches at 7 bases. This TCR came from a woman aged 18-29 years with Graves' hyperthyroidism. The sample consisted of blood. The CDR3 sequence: CASSGSGAGYNYEQYF. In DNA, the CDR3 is TGTGCCAGCAGTGGGAGCGGAGCGGGATATAACTACGAGCAGTACTTC.